This T cell receptor beta chain was recorded in a study of early T cells in non-severe SARS-CoV-2 infection. Individual cDNA molecules each received unique molecular identifiers attached to them. TCRdb analysed the 5' RACE reads with MiXCR anew, one entry per CDR3 protein. This table holds 90,000 to 120,000 distinct CDR3 sequences, 11% found once. Only a few counts were recorded for this clonotype. Between the trimmed V and J ends, which lost 1 base and 5 bases, there was a span of 8 bases. The CDR3 consists of 13 residues. Looked up from germline, CDR1 is SGDLS and CDR2 is YYNGEE. The chain uses TRBV9 and TRBJ2-3, with unresolved D. The sequenced sample was whole blood. This TCR came from an adult who was a healthcare worker with PCR-confirmed SARS-CoV-2 infection or an uninfected control (not recorded which). Here the CDR3 DNA reads TGTGCCAGCAGCGTATCAGATCGAGATACGCAGTATTTT. It encodes CASSVSDRDTQYF.